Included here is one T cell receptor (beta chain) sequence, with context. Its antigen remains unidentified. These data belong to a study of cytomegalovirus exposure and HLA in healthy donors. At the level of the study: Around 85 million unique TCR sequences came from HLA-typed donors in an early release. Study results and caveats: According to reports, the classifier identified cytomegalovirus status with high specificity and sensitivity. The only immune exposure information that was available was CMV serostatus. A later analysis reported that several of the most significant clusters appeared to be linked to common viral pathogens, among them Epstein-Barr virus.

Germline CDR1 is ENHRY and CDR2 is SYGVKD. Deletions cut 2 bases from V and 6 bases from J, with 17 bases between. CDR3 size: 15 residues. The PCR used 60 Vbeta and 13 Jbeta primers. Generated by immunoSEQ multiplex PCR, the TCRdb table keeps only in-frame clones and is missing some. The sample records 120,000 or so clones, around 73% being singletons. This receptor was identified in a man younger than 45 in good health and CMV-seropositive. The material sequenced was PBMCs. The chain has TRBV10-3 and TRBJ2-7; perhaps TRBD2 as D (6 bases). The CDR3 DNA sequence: TGTGCCATCAGTGAGAGAGGTAGCGGTGGGGTCGAGCAGTACTTC. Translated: CAISERGSGGVEQYF.